Listed here is a single T cell receptor (beta chain). Clones were read by immunoSEQ multiplex PCR, and TCRdb kept only the in-frame ones, dropping some. The sample has about 94,000 clones; about nine tenths are singletons. The source of the sample is a study of control samples from healthy donors and cancer patients. Trimming pared 5 bases from V and 1 base from J, leaving 9 bases between. The CDR3 length is 14 residues. Germline CDR1 is MNHEY and CDR2 is SVGAGI. This TCR was recovered from a woman aged 18-30 years in good health. V and J are TRBV6-5 and TRBJ1-5; tentative D call: TRBD1 (5 bases). The material sequenced was blood. Written as DNA, the CDR3 is TGTGCCAGCAGTCTGACAGCGAGCAATCAGCCCCAGCATTTT. Its protein is CASSLTASNQPQHF.